This T cell receptor beta chain stems from a study of OX40 agonist ivuxolimab in advanced cancers. Sequencing was performed with immunoSEQ multiplex PCR; in TCRdb, only in-frame clones are kept and a portion is missing. The table lists 65,000 to 90,000 clones, around nine tenths of them singletons. V trimming: 2 bases; J trimming: 0 bases; junction bases outside the gene matches: 3. Germline lookup yields CDR1 ENHRY and CDR2 SYGVKD. This CDR3 has 17 residues. Peripheral blood came from all dose cohorts at three timepoints. The source of this sequence is an adult with an advanced solid tumor such as melanoma, head and neck, liver or kidney cancer. J is TRBJ2-4 and V is TRBV10-3; 11 nucleotides match TRBD2. Sample: CD4+ or CD8+ T cells sorted from blood, taken in a trial of the OX40 agonist ivuxolimab. CDR3 sequence reads: CAISEGGLAGAKNIQYF. CDR3 sequence (DNA): TGTGCCATCAGTGAGGGTGGACTAGCGGGAGCCAAAAACATTCAGTACTTC.